This T cell receptor beta chain was sequenced for a study of long-term antiretroviral therapy in people with HIV. Germline V CDR1 and CDR2: SEHNR, FQNEAQ (reference sequence). The CDR3 has 12 amino acids. Deletions cut 0 bases from V and 6 bases from J, with 6 bases between. Study-level points and caveats: Transplant donor controls retained higher diversity, though diversity increased after ART. HIV repertoires showed narrower CDR3 length ranges than controls.

About this clone itself: Its antigen is unknown. Other DNA sequences in the same sample also yield this CDR3.

Samples were assayed with immunoSEQ v3.0 at survey level. It was roughly 40,000-55,000 T-cell genomes per sample that sequencing targeted. The table came from immunoSEQ multiplex PCR; TCRdb's copy has only in-frame clones and leaves some out. The table has some 47,000 clones, roughly 95% seen once. Source: unsorted PBMCs, taken 3.7 years after starting antiretroviral therapy. This receptor was taken from a woman aged 45-59 years with HIV. This sequence joins TRBV7-9 and TRBJ2-7; D is undetermined. The CDR3 sequence is CASSLADREQYF. CDR3 nucleotides: TGTGCCAGCAGCTTAGCGGACCGCGAGCAGTACTTC.